This T cell receptor (beta chain) was retrieved from a study of long-term antiretroviral therapy in people with HIV. Running of the v3.0 immunoSEQ assay took place at survey level. Sequencing aimed to cover 40,000-50,000 T-cell genomes per sample. This table comes from immunoSEQ multiplex PCR, and its TCRdb copy is limited to in-frame clones, with some not included. The sample records tens of thousands of clones, about 95% being singletons. Germline-derived CDR1 and CDR2 are LGHNT and FRNRAP. This CDR3 is built from 17 residues. V dropped 6 bases and J dropped 1 base, with 19 bases sitting between them.

Source: unsorted PBMCs, taken around 6 years after starting antiretroviral therapy. The chain recombines TRBV12-5 with TRBJ2-1, with D possibly matching TRBD1 (6 bases). The sequence came from a man in his thirties or forties with HIV. The CDR3 DNA reads as TGTGCTAGTGGGGGGGCGGGTAAGCGGTCGTCCTACAATGAGCAGTTCTTC. Protein sequence: CASGGAGKRSSYNEQFF.